A selection of T cell receptor beta chains follows, all from one sample in a study of T cell responses to AZD1222 COVID-19 vaccine. Only in-frame clones appear in the TCRdb table, and some are missing; sequencing was by immunoSEQ multiplex PCR. This table has 110,000 or so clones, around 88% appearing once. The source was peripheral blood, collected 28 days after the second AZD1222 dose. The receptors were sampled from an adult who received the AZD1222 COVID-19 vaccine. Both conserved end residues are part of each CDR3. Each record gives: clone size, D gene, J gene, V gene, CDR3 length, CDR3 DNA, CDR3 protein. A D gene is named only where the DNA matches it firmly. Rows give clone size only sometimes, using once, few, many, or a class for an expanded clone.

clone size: .; D gene: .; J gene: TRBJ1-1; V gene: TRBV5-1; CDR3 length: 14; CDR3 DNA: TGCGCCAGCAGCTTGGTCGGTCTGAACACTGAAGCTTTCTTT; CDR3 protein: CASSLVGLNTEAFF
clone size: few; D gene: .; J gene: TRBJ2-7; V gene: TRBV6-2/TRBV6-3; CDR3 length: 13; CDR3 DNA: TGTGCCAGCAGTCCAGGACCCGGGAATGGGCAGTACTTC; CDR3 protein: CASSPGPGNGQYF
clone size: .; D gene: .; J gene: TRBJ1-5; V gene: TRBV19; CDR3 length: 14; CDR3 DNA: TGTGCCAGTAGTACAACGGGGGGGAGTCAGCCCCAGCATTTT; CDR3 protein: CASSTTGGSQPQHF
clone size: .; D gene: TRBD1; J gene: TRBJ2-3; V gene: TRBV27; CDR3 length: 17; CDR3 DNA: TGTGCCAGCAGTTCCCCCCTCGCAGGGGGCGGCACAGATACGCAGTATTTT; CDR3 protein: CASSSPLAGGGTDTQYF
clone size: few; D gene: .; J gene: TRBJ1-3; V gene: TRBV29-1; CDR3 length: 13; CDR3 DNA: TGCAGCGTAAACCCAGGGGCCGGAAACACCATATATTTT; CDR3 protein: CSVNPGAGNTIYF
clone size: .; D gene: .; J gene: TRBJ1-6; V gene: TRBV28; CDR3 length: 13; CDR3 DNA: TGTGCCAGCAGTTCCTTGGGTGCCACACCCCTCCACTTT; CDR3 protein: CASSSLGATPLHF
clone size: .; D gene: .; J gene: TRBJ2-2; V gene: TRBV5-1; CDR3 length: 13; CDR3 DNA: TGCGCCAGCAGCCCCGGCTTGGGCGGGGAGCTGTTTTTT; CDR3 protein: CASSPGLGGELFF
clone size: .; D gene: .; J gene: TRBJ2-3; V gene: TRBV18; CDR3 length: 15; CDR3 DNA: TGTGCCAGCTCACCGTACCCTGAAGGTCCAGATACGCAGTATTTT; CDR3 protein: CASSPYPEGPDTQYF
clone size: .; D gene: TRBD2; J gene: TRBJ2-3; V gene: TRBV3-1/TRBV3-2; CDR3 length: 15; CDR3 DNA: TGTGCCAGCAGCCCAACTAGCGGGGACACAGATACGCAGTATTTT; CDR3 protein: CASSPTSGDTDTQYF
clone size: .; D gene: .; J gene: TRBJ2-7; V gene: TRBV5-6; CDR3 length: 15; CDR3 DNA: TGTGCCAGCAGCTTGGAATCGGCCGGACGATACGGGCAGTACTTC; CDR3 protein: CASSLESAGRYGQYF
clone size: once; D gene: TRBD2; J gene: TRBJ2-3; V gene: TRBV5-6; CDR3 length: 19; CDR3 DNA: TGTGCCAGTCGGAACCTGGGACTAGCGGGGGGGCGTAGCACAGATACGCAGTATTTT; CDR3 protein: CASRNLGLAGGRSTDTQYF
clone size: .; D gene: .; J gene: TRBJ2-1; V gene: TRBV19; CDR3 length: 12; CDR3 DNA: TGTGCCAGTAGTACCTTTTTTAATGAGCAGTTCTTC; CDR3 protein: CASSTFFNEQFF
clone size: .; D gene: .; J gene: TRBJ1-6; V gene: TRBV20-1; CDR3 length: 13; CDR3 DNA: TGCAGTGCTAGTTCCCAAGAAGGCTCACCCCTCCACTTT; CDR3 protein: CSASSQEGSPLHF
clone size: .; D gene: .; J gene: TRBJ2-1; V gene: TRBV5-4; CDR3 length: 16; CDR3 DNA: TGTGCCAGCAGCTTGGGGTCGCCGTCCTCCTACAATGAGCAGTTCTTC; CDR3 protein: CASSLGSPSSYNEQFF
clone size: .; D gene: TRBD1; J gene: TRBJ1-3; V gene: TRBV9; CDR3 length: 16; CDR3 DNA: TGTGCCAGCAGCGTAAGACAGGGACGATTAGGGGACACCATATATTTT; CDR3 protein: CASSVRQGRLGDTIYF
clone size: .; D gene: .; J gene: TRBJ1-5; V gene: TRBV19; CDR3 length: 14; CDR3 DNA: TGTGCCAGTAGTATCCGGGAGGGCAATCAGCCCCAGCATTTT; CDR3 protein: CASSIREGNQPQHF